Sequencing of this TCR beta chain was carried out in a study of graft-versus-host responses after intestinal transplantation. For the study at large: Recipients across the board were started on anti-thymocyte globulin induction, then kept on tacrolimus and steroids for two to four years. Whole-study findings and limits: Among recipient marrow samples, GvH clones were found; some appeared first in ileum or blood. Levels of circulating GvH clones at their peak were associated with early post-transplant HvG declines.

Method: immunoSEQ multiplex PCR; TCRdb's copy keeps in-frame clones and lacks some. The data contain approximately 50,000 clones, 85% to 90% of them singletons. The CDR3 sequence is 12 residues long. V shed 8 bases and J 4 bases; nucleotides not matched to a gene: 5. Germline V CDR1 and CDR2: SEHNR, FQNEAQ (reference sequence). This clone was detected only once. The antigen is not known. The specimen was PBMCs, collected 26 days after transplant. V is TRBV7-9 and J is TRBJ2-7; TRBD2 aligns across 7 bases. This sequence was found in a human patient who received an intestinal transplant, so some T cells may come from the graft donor. CDR3: CASGGEGYEQYF. The CDR3 DNA sequence: TGTGCCAGCGGGGGGGAAGGGTACGAGCAGTACTTC.